Listed below are T cell receptor beta chains from one sample, sequenced in a study of PD-1 blockade in classical Hodgkin lymphoma. Data came from immunoSEQ multiplex PCR; TCRdb stores just in-frame clones and leaves some out. The table lists 10,000 to 15,000 clones, about four fifths of them singletons. The material sequenced was CD4+ T cells from blood, taken before the fourth cycle of nivolumab. All receptors derive from a human donor with classical Hodgkin lymphoma. Both conserved end residues are part of each CDR3. D genes are given only for firm matches. Clone size is given for some rows only: seen once, a few or many times, or a class if the clone is expanded.

v_gene: TRBV7-2
d_gene: TRBD1
j_gene: TRBJ1-2
abundance: -
CDR3nt: TGTGCCAGCAGCGCCCGTAGGGACAGGGGGCCATTAAGGGGAGGCTACACCTTC
CDR3aa: CASSARRDRGPLRGGYTF

v_gene: TRBV4-3
d_gene: TRBD2
j_gene: TRBJ2-7
abundance: -
CDR3nt: TGCGCCAGCAGCCACCAATTCCCTAGCGGCGGAACCTACGAGCAGTACTTC
CDR3aa: CASSHQFPSGGTYEQYF

v_gene: TRBV6-6
d_gene: -
j_gene: TRBJ2-3
abundance: -
CDR3nt: TGTGCCAGCAGTTACTCCCCGGGAGCGGATACGCAGTATTTT
CDR3aa: CASSYSPGADTQYF

v_gene: TRBV2
d_gene: -
j_gene: TRBJ1-5
abundance: once
CDR3nt: TGTGCCAGCAGTGTTCACAGGGTCGGAGGCAATCAGCCCCAGCATTTT
CDR3aa: CASSVHRVGGNQPQHF

v_gene: TRBV9
d_gene: TRBD1
j_gene: TRBJ2-2
abundance: -
CDR3nt: TGTGCCAGCAGCGAGACCGGGACAGTTGGCACCGGGGAGCTGTTTTTT
CDR3aa: CASSETGTVGTGELFF

v_gene: TRBV29-1
d_gene: -
j_gene: TRBJ1-2
abundance: -
CDR3nt: TGCAGCGTTGCGCCAGGGTACGACTATGGCTACACCTTC
CDR3aa: CSVAPGYDYGYTF

v_gene: TRBV5-8
d_gene: TRBD2
j_gene: TRBJ2-1
abundance: -
CDR3nt: TGTGCCAGCAGCTTGCAGCCTAGCGGGACCTTTGAGCAGTTCTTC
CDR3aa: CASSLQPSGTFEQFF

v_gene: TRBV5-4
d_gene: TRBD1
j_gene: TRBJ2-5
abundance: -
CDR3nt: TGTGCCAGCAGTCGACAGGGGGCGTTTGGGGAGACCCAGTACTTC
CDR3aa: CASSRQGAFGETQYF

v_gene: TRBV21-1
d_gene: -
j_gene: TRBJ1-1
abundance: -
CDR3nt: TGTGCCAGCAGCAAGGAACAGGGTAACACTGAAGCTTTCTTT
CDR3aa: CASSKEQGNTEAFF

v_gene: TRBV5-1
d_gene: TRBD1
j_gene: TRBJ1-3
abundance: -
CDR3nt: TGCGCCAGCAGCTTTGGTGGGACAGCCGCTGGAAACACCATATATTTT
CDR3aa: CASSFGGTAAGNTIYF

v_gene: TRBV25-1
d_gene: -
j_gene: TRBJ1-6
abundance: -
CDR3nt: TGTGCCAGCAGTGACTCGAAAGGGACGTATAATTCACCCCTCCACTTT
CDR3aa: CASSDSKGTYNSPLHF

v_gene: TRBV5-4
d_gene: TRBD2
j_gene: TRBJ2-3
abundance: -
CDR3nt: TGTGCCAGCAGCTTGGAAGCGGGGTGGAGCACAGATACGCAGTATTTT
CDR3aa: CASSLEAGWSTDTQYF

v_gene: TRBV6-5
d_gene: TRBD2
j_gene: TRBJ2-2
abundance: -
CDR3nt: TGTGCCAGCTCTAGCGGGAGGGCCAGCACCGGGGAGCTGTTTTTT
CDR3aa: CASSSGRASTGELFF

v_gene: TRBV14
d_gene: TRBD1
j_gene: TRBJ2-5
abundance: -
CDR3nt: TGTGCCAGCAGCCAACAACCCTGGACAGGGGGCAGGGAGACCCAGTACTTC
CDR3aa: CASSQQPWTGGRETQYF

v_gene: TRBV7-3
d_gene: -
j_gene: TRBJ2-7
abundance: -
CDR3nt: TGTGCCAGCAAAGTCGACGGAGGGTCAACCTCCTACGAGCAGTACTTC
CDR3aa: CASKVDGGSTSYEQYF

v_gene: TRBV18
d_gene: TRBD1
j_gene: TRBJ1-2
abundance: few
CDR3nt: TGTGCCAGCTCACCGGGGACAGGGGATTGGGGCTACACCTTC
CDR3aa: CASSPGTGDWGYTF

v_gene: TRBV4-2
d_gene: TRBD2
j_gene: TRBJ2-7
abundance: -
CDR3nt: TGTGCCAGCAGCCAACCCAAAGGGACTAGCGGGGCCAACGAGCAGTACTTC
CDR3aa: CASSQPKGTSGANEQYF

v_gene: TRBV5-8
d_gene: -
j_gene: TRBJ1-5
abundance: few
CDR3nt: TGTGCCAGCAGCTTGGTTGGCTTGCAGCCCCAGCATTTT
CDR3aa: CASSLVGLQPQHF

v_gene: TRBV11-3
d_gene: -
j_gene: TRBJ1-1
abundance: -
CDR3nt: TGTGCCAGCAGCTTTTTCGAAAACACTGAAGCTTTCTTT
CDR3aa: CASSFFENTEAFF

v_gene: TRBV15
d_gene: -
j_gene: TRBJ1-5
abundance: -
CDR3nt: TGTGCCACCAGCAGAGGGAACGGGGTGGGATTGAATCAGCCCCAGCATTTT
CDR3aa: CATSRGNGVGLNQPQHF

v_gene: TRBV11-2
d_gene: TRBD2
j_gene: TRBJ2-1
abundance: -
CDR3nt: TGTGCCAGCAGCTTCCAGCGGGGGGGCGTAGAGCAGTTCTTC
CDR3aa: CASSFQRGGVEQFF

v_gene: TRBV14
d_gene: TRBD1
j_gene: TRBJ1-2
abundance: -
CDR3nt: TGTGCCAGCAGCCACCGGGACAGGGGCAATACACCCGGGATTTTCTATGGCTACACCTTC
CDR3aa: CASSHRDRGNTPGIFYGYTF

v_gene: TRBV7-2
d_gene: -
j_gene: TRBJ1-1
abundance: -
CDR3nt: TGTGCCAGCAGCTTAGTGGGCCTTAGCACTGAAGCTTTCTTT
CDR3aa: CASSLVGLSTEAFF

v_gene: TRBV7-2
d_gene: TRBD1
j_gene: TRBJ1-1
abundance: -
CDR3nt: TGTGCCAGCAGCTTAGCAATTGGAGGGGGCTCAGCTTTCTTT
CDR3aa: CASSLAIGGGSAFF

v_gene: TRBV23-1
d_gene: TRBD1
j_gene: TRBJ1-5
abundance: -
CDR3nt: TGCGCCAGCAGTCAAGGACAGGGGAGCAATCAGCCCCAGCATTTT
CDR3aa: CASSQGQGSNQPQHF

v_gene: TRBV6-6
d_gene: -
j_gene: TRBJ2-7
abundance: -
CDR3nt: TGTGCCAGCAGTTTAGGCAAGAGCTCCTACGAGCAGTACTTC
CDR3aa: CASSLGKSSYEQYF

v_gene: TRBV5-1
d_gene: -
j_gene: TRBJ2-1
abundance: -
CDR3nt: TGCGCCAGCAGCTTGATGGAACCTACCTACAATGAGCAGTTCTTC
CDR3aa: CASSLMEPTYNEQFF

v_gene: TRBV7-3
d_gene: -
j_gene: TRBJ2-3
abundance: -
CDR3nt: TGTGCCAGCAGCTCAGGGGTTAGCACAGATACGCAGTATTTT
CDR3aa: CASSSGVSTDTQYF

v_gene: TRBV28
d_gene: -
j_gene: TRBJ2-5
abundance: -
CDR3nt: TGTGCCAGCAGTTTGCTTGGTGGAGAAGAGACCCAGTACTTC
CDR3aa: CASSLLGGEETQYF

v_gene: TRBV28
d_gene: -
j_gene: TRBJ1-1
abundance: -
CDR3nt: TGTGCCAGCTCGAAGGGGCGTAAAGAAGCTTTCTTT
CDR3aa: CASSKGRKEAFF

v_gene: TRBV18
d_gene: -
j_gene: TRBJ1-4
abundance: -
CDR3nt: TGTGCCAGCTCACTCAACACAAACACCGGGACGGACCCTGAAAAACTGTTTTTT
CDR3aa: CASSLNTNTGTDPEKLFF

v_gene: TRBV5-4
d_gene: -
j_gene: TRBJ2-3
abundance: -
CDR3nt: TGTGCCAGCAGCTTGACAACGGGAGATACGCAGTATTTT
CDR3aa: CASSLTTGDTQYF

v_gene: TRBV28
d_gene: TRBD1
j_gene: TRBJ2-7
abundance: -
CDR3nt: TGTGCCAGCCTCCCCCGGGACAGGGCCCCCGAGCAGTACTTC
CDR3aa: CASLPRDRAPEQYF

v_gene: TRBV25-1
d_gene: -
j_gene: TRBJ1-1
abundance: -
CDR3nt: TGTGCCAGCAGTCCCCGCGCCTGGAACACTGAAGCTTTCTTT
CDR3aa: CASSPRAWNTEAFF

v_gene: TRBV6-4
d_gene: -
j_gene: TRBJ1-2
abundance: -
CDR3nt: TGTGCCACCCCTTTCCGGGAGGGGTATGGCTACACCTTC
CDR3aa: CATPFREGYGYTF

v_gene: TRBV7-9
d_gene: TRBD2
j_gene: TRBJ2-7
abundance: -
CDR3nt: TGTGCCAGCAGCCCCTCTAGCGGGAGCATCTCCCGGCAGTACTTC
CDR3aa: CASSPSSGSISRQYF

v_gene: TRBV2
d_gene: TRBD1
j_gene: TRBJ1-5
abundance: -
CDR3nt: TGTGCCAGCAGTGGAGCTGTAACATTGTGGGGACAGGGCCCTAGGTATAGCAATCAGCCCCAGCATTTT
CDR3aa: CASSGAVTLWGQGPRYSNQPQHF

v_gene: TRBV11-2
d_gene: TRBD2
j_gene: TRBJ2-1
abundance: -
CDR3nt: TGTGCCAGCAGCTCGGGACTAGCGGGATCCCACAATGAGCAGTTCTTC
CDR3aa: CASSSGLAGSHNEQFF

v_gene: TRBV19
d_gene: TRBD1
j_gene: TRBJ1-2
abundance: -
CDR3nt: TGTGCCAGTAGCCAGGGGGCCACAAACTACACCTTC
CDR3aa: CASSQGATNYTF

v_gene: TRBV19
d_gene: -
j_gene: TRBJ2-3
abundance: -
CDR3nt: TGTGCCAGTAGTGTCCCCAGGGGCCCTACCCGTCATACGCAGTATTTT
CDR3aa: CASSVPRGPTRHTQYF

v_gene: TRBV6-5
d_gene: TRBD1
j_gene: TRBJ1-5
abundance: -
CDR3nt: TGTGCCAGCAGCCATGGACAGGGGAAGGTCCAGCATTTT
CDR3aa: CASSHGQGKVQHF

v_gene: TRBV5-1
d_gene: -
j_gene: TRBJ2-7
abundance: -
CDR3nt: TGCGCCAGCAGCCACCGACTAGTCGCGGAAAACGAGCAGTACTTC
CDR3aa: CASSHRLVAENEQYF

v_gene: TRBV28
d_gene: TRBD1
j_gene: TRBJ1-5
abundance: -
CDR3nt: TGTGCCAGCAACTCAGGGGGGGTTAGCAATCAGCCCCAGCATTTT
CDR3aa: CASNSGGVSNQPQHF

v_gene: TRBV9
d_gene: -
j_gene: TRBJ2-3
abundance: -
CDR3nt: TGTGCCCCCCAGGAGAACACAGATACGCAGTATTTT
CDR3aa: CAPQENTDTQYF

v_gene: TRBV6-1
d_gene: TRBD1
j_gene: TRBJ1-1
abundance: -
CDR3nt: TGTGCCAGTTCTCTGTACAGGGGAAAGGGGACTGAAGCTTTCTTT
CDR3aa: CASSLYRGKGTEAFF

v_gene: TRBV6-5
d_gene: -
j_gene: TRBJ2-4
abundance: -
CDR3nt: TGTGCCAGCAGTCACGGACAGAACCGACAAAACATTCAGTACTTC
CDR3aa: CASSHGQNRQNIQYF

v_gene: TRBV5-1
d_gene: -
j_gene: TRBJ2-4
abundance: -
CDR3nt: TGCGCCAGCAGCCCTTCTCGAGCTATAGCCAAAAACATTCAGTACTTC
CDR3aa: CASSPSRAIAKNIQYF

v_gene: TRBV25-1
d_gene: -
j_gene: TRBJ1-2
abundance: -
CDR3nt: TGTGCCAGCAGTGAATTGGGGACCGCGGGAAGCTACACCTTC
CDR3aa: CASSELGTAGSYTF

v_gene: TRBV2
d_gene: TRBD2
j_gene: TRBJ2-1
abundance: once
CDR3nt: TGTGCCAGCAGTGGACTAGCGGGATTCTACAATGAGCAGTTCTTC
CDR3aa: CASSGLAGFYNEQFF

v_gene: TRBV2
d_gene: -
j_gene: TRBJ2-5
abundance: -
CDR3nt: TGTGCCAGCAGTCGGGAGGAGACCCAGTACTTC
CDR3aa: CASSREETQYF

v_gene: TRBV4-1
d_gene: -
j_gene: TRBJ2-3
abundance: -
CDR3nt: TGCGCCAGCAGACGGACAGAGACTGGCACAGATACGCAGTATTTT
CDR3aa: CASRRTETGTDTQYF

v_gene: TRBV10-2
d_gene: TRBD1
j_gene: TRBJ1-2
abundance: -
CDR3nt: TGCGCCAGCAGTGAGTCCGGGGGAGGACAGGGCCCCTATGGCTACACCTTC
CDR3aa: CASSESGGGQGPYGYTF

v_gene: TRBV5-4
d_gene: TRBD2
j_gene: TRBJ2-1
abundance: -
CDR3nt: TGTGCCAGCAGCCTAGCGGGAGGAATATACAATGAGCAGTTCTTC
CDR3aa: CASSLAGGIYNEQFF

v_gene: TRBV27
d_gene: -
j_gene: TRBJ1-2
abundance: -
CDR3nt: TGTGCCAGCAGGCCGTCAGGGAACTATGGCTACACCTTC
CDR3aa: CASRPSGNYGYTF

v_gene: TRBV5-1
d_gene: -
j_gene: TRBJ1-2
abundance: -
CDR3nt: TGCGCCAGCAGCATCCCGTCCCGGACAGTGGGCTACACCTTC
CDR3aa: CASSIPSRTVGYTF

v_gene: TRBV14
d_gene: -
j_gene: TRBJ1-1
abundance: -
CDR3nt: TGTGCCAGCAGCCGGCAAACGAACACTGAAGCTTTCTTT
CDR3aa: CASSRQTNTEAFF

v_gene: TRBV11-2
d_gene: -
j_gene: TRBJ1-1
abundance: -
CDR3nt: TGTGCCAGCAGCTTCAGAATAGGTTCGACAGTACGGTCGTACACTGAAGCTTTCTTT
CDR3aa: CASSFRIGSTVRSYTEAFF

v_gene: TRBV19
d_gene: -
j_gene: TRBJ1-1
abundance: few
CDR3nt: TGTGCCAGTAGTAGCAGGGATTTGAACACTGAAGCTTTCTTT
CDR3aa: CASSSRDLNTEAFF